Presented here are 32 T cell receptor beta chains from one specimen sequenced in a study of T cells after yellow fever vaccination. TCRdb itself ran the 5' RACE reads through MiXCR, one entry per CDR3 protein. Of more than 95,000 distinct CDR3 sequences detected, about 15% appear once; the ten largest clones hold 35% to 45%. The material sequenced was CD8+ T cells sorted from PBMCs, taken 5 days after the yellow fever booster vaccination. These TCRs come from a man between 18 and 29 years old who received the YFV17D yellow fever vaccine.

V gene TRBV4-3 combines with J gene TRBJ2-7; D may match TRBD1 or TRBD2 (5 bases each). CDR1 and CDR2 from the germline V gene are LGHNA and YSLEER. The germline V and J ends were trimmed by 3 bases and 2 bases, with 14 bases remaining between them. The CDR3 loop spans 15 amino acids. The CDR3 sequence: CASSQGLASPYEQYF. CDR3 sequence (DNA): TGCGCCAGCAGCCAGGGGCTAGCATCCCCCTACGAGCAGTACTTC.

The rearrangement uses TRBV6-2 or TRBV6-3 and TRBJ1-1, with unresolved D. V gave up 7 bases and J gave up 0 bases, with 6 bases separating them. Germline V lookup: CDR1 MNHEY, CDR2 SVGEGT. This CDR3 spans 12 amino acids. The CDR3 sequence is CASMGMNTEAFF. The CDR3 bases are TGTGCCAGCATGGGCATGAACACTGAAGCTTTCTTT.

This clonotype was detected only a few times. The rearrangement links TRBV7-3 to TRBJ2-3; 8 bases map to TRBD2. The germline CDR1 and CDR2 sequences are SGHTA and FQGTGA. The V segment lost 0 bases and the J segment 4 bases; nucleotides outside the gene matches: 3. This CDR3 is built from 15 residues. The CDR3 sequence: CASSLTGGGPDTQYF. Here the CDR3 DNA reads TGTGCCAGCAGCTTAACAGGCGGGGGGCCAGATACGCAGTATTTT.

This rearrangement joins TRBV4-1 to TRBJ2-5, with D possibly TRBD2 on 5 matching bases. Germline-derived CDR1 and CDR2 are MGHRA and YSYEKL. V was clipped by 1 base and J by 4 bases, with 7 bases between them. The CDR3 covers 13 residues. The CDR3, as DNA: TGCGCCAGCAGCCAAGTCCGGGGAGAGACCCAGTACTTC. Encoded protein: CASSQVRGETQYF.

The chain joins TRBV7-9 to TRBJ1-1; D gene unclear. The germline V gene encodes CDR1 SEHNR and CDR2 FQNEAQ (reference sequence). With 3 bases removed from V and 10 bases from J, the gap between germline ends came to 12 bases. The CDR3 runs 12 residues. This CDR3 reads CASSLESRIAFF. For the CDR3, the DNA is TGTGCCAGCAGCTTGGAGAGCAGGATAGCTTTCTTT.

This clonotype was detected ten times or more. The V call is TRBV6-5, the J call TRBJ1-1; D remains unclear. The CDR3 length is 12 residues. V was cut by 6 bases and J by 8 bases, with 13 bases left in between. Germline V CDR1 and CDR2: MNHEY, SVGAGI. The CDR3 DNA reads as TGTGCCAGCAGGAACCCACGGCTCGAAGCTTTCTTT. Translating gives CASRNPRLEAFF.

The chain employs TRBV29-1 and TRBJ2-7; no clear D. The CDR3 extends over 14 amino acids. Per germline, CDR1 SQVTM and CDR2 ANQGSEA. The germline V and J ends were trimmed by 4 bases and 2 bases, with 15 bases remaining between them. The CDR3 DNA sequence: TGCAGCGTTGTTGGCGGAACGATAACCTACGAGCAGTACTTC. Protein sequence: CSVVGGTITYEQYF.

There are many counts of this clonotype. CDR3 sequence reads: CASSSPTGNNEQFF. The CDR3 bases are TGTGCCAGCAGCTCCCCGACAGGGAACAATGAGCAGTTCTTC. The chain couples TRBV7-3 to TRBJ2-1; 7 nucleotides align to TRBD1. The CDR3 consists of 14 residues. The junction had 5 bases not matched to a gene; V was cut back by 4 bases and J by 5 bases. Looked up from germline, CDR1 is SGHTA and CDR2 is FQGTGA.

The rearrangement uses TRBV7-6 and TRBJ1-4; TRBD1 might be the D (6 bases). V lost 8 bases and J lost 4, with 17 bases in between. The length of the CDR3 is 15 residues. CDR1 is SGHVS, CDR2 FNYEAQ, per germline. CDR3 sequence reads: CASGTQGDLNEKLFF. CDR3 sequence (DNA): TGTGCCAGCGGGACACAGGGTGACCTTAATGAAAAACTGTTTTTT. Full variable domain (remainder filled in from reference TRBV7-6 and TRBJ1-4): GAGVSQSPRYKVTKRGQDVALRCDPISGHVSLYWYRQALGQGPEFLTYFNYEAQQDKSGLPNDRFSAERPEGSISTLTIQRTEQRDSAMYRCASGTQGDLNEKLFFGSGTQLSVL.

Only a few counts were recorded for this clonotype. V is TRBV29-1 and J is TRBJ1-1; D may be TRBD1 (5 bases). Germline V CDR1 and CDR2: SQVTM, ANQGSEA. The CDR3 totals 12 residues. Deletions cut 2 bases from V and 5 bases from J, with 9 bases between. CDR3 DNA: TGCAGCGTTGAACAGGGTTTGACTGAAGCTTTCTTT. As protein: CSVEQGLTEAFF.

V is TRBV3-1 and J is TRBJ2-1; maybe TRBD2 (5 bases). Germline CDR1 and CDR2: LGHDT and YNNKEL (reference sequence). This CDR3 has 14 amino acids. Trimming pared 6 bases from V and 6 bases from J, leaving 15 bases between. The DNA for the CDR3 is TGTGCCAGCAGTCCTGTCCATGCGGGCAATGAGCAGTTCTTC. Its translation: CASSPVHAGNEQFF.

This clonotype was seen more than once but under ten times. The rearrangement joins TRBV2 to TRBJ2-1, with 8 bases aligning to TRBD1. The CDR3 has 15 residues. Germline V CDR1 and CDR2: SNHLY, FYNNEI. The V gene end was trimmed by 8 bases and the J gene end by 7 bases; junction bases not matched to a gene: 13. The CDR3 protein is CASRYKDRAWNEQFF. CDR3 DNA sequence: TGTGCCAGCCGATATAAGGACAGGGCGTGGAATGAGCAGTTCTTC. The full variable domain, rest sourced from reference TRBV2 and TRBJ2-1, is EPEVTQTPSHQVTQMGQEVILRCVPISNHLYFYWYRQILGQKVEFLVSFYNNEISEKSEIFDDQFSVERPDGSNFTLKIRSTKLEDSAMYFCASRYKDRAWNEQFFGPGTRLTVL.

This chain connects TRBV7-2 to TRBJ2-5, with D unclear. CDR1 is SGHTA, CDR2 FQGNSA, per germline. There are 14 residues in the CDR3. V was shortened by 5 bases and J by 4 bases, with 14 bases between the two germline ends. This CDR3 is CASSQNQARETQYF. CDR3 sequence (DNA): TGTGCCAGCAGCCAAAACCAGGCGCGAGAGACCCAGTACTTC.

In this sample, this clonotype turned up a few times. The rearrangement links TRBV5-1 to TRBJ2-7; TRBD1 is a possible D gene (6 bases). The CDR3 extends over 14 amino acids. V was cut by 7 bases and J by 5 bases, with 19 bases left in between. The germline gives CDR1 SGHRS, CDR2 YFSETQ. The CDR3 loop reads CASQAGTKIHEQYF. Written as DNA, the CDR3 is TGCGCCAGCCAAGCCGGGACAAAGATCCACGAGCAGTACTTC. The full variable domain, in which reference TRBV5-1 and TRBJ2-7 provide the parts outside the CDR3, is KAGVTQTPRYLIKTRGQQVTLSCSPISGHRSVSWYQQTPGQGLQFLFEYFSETQRNKGNFPGRFSGRQFSNSRSEMNVSTLELGDSALYLCASQAGTKIHEQYFGPGTRLTVT.

This clonotype was seen a few times. V usage is TRBV7-6 and J usage is TRBJ1-4; TRBD1 matches at 7 bases. The CDR3 contains 17 residues. The germline V gene encodes CDR1 SGHVS and CDR2 FNYEAQ. With 3 bases clipped from V and 5 bases from J, the junction kept 12 bases outside the gene matches. CDR3 sequence reads: CASSFSGQGGPNEKLFF. The CDR3 DNA is TGTGCCAGCAGCTTTTCGGGGCAGGGGGGCCCAAATGAAAAACTGTTTTTT.

The chain carries TRBV11-2 and TRBJ2-7; 10 bases align to TRBD1. Germline V gene data show CDR1 as SGHAT and CDR2 as FQNNGV. The CDR3 runs 18 residues. V lost 1 base and J lost 3; bases outside the gene matches: 12. CDR3 region: CASSLAPQGQGNYYEQYV. The CDR3 region has the DNA TGTGCCAGCAGCTTAGCCCCCCAGGGACAGGGGAACTACTACGAGCAGTACGTC.

The chain employs TRBV20-1 and TRBJ1-2; D not resolved. V was trimmed by 7 bases and J by 8 bases, leaving 5 bases between them. This CDR3 contains 8 residues. The V gene's germline CDR1 is DFQATT and CDR2 SNEGSKA (reference sequence). Here the CDR3 reads CSVGGYTF. CDR3 DNA sequence: TGCAGTGTTGGAGGCTACACCTTC.

The V call is TRBV4-3, the J call TRBJ2-7; D call uncertain. The CDR3 is 14 amino acids. Germline CDR1 is LGHNA and CDR2 is YSLEER. Trimming shortened V by 0 bases and J by 1 base, and 7 bases separated the two germline ends. CDR3 region: CASSQEAGSYEQYF. CDR3 bases: TGCGCCAGCAGCCAAGAGGCCGGTTCCTACGAGCAGTACTTC.

The rearrangement uses TRBV24-1 and TRBJ2-7; D is unclear. The CDR3 spans 14 residues. V was pared by 4 bases and J by 3 bases, with 12 bases between. CDR1 and CDR2 from the germline V gene are KGHDR and SFDVKD. CDR3 protein: CATSEQAPGYEQYV. The CDR3 DNA sequence: TGTGCCACCAGTGAGCAGGCTCCCGGCTACGAGCAGTACGTC.

In its sample, this clonotype was seen many times. The V and J genes are TRBV7-9 and TRBJ2-1; D call uncertain. This CDR3 is built from 14 residues. Per the germline V gene, CDR1 is SEHNR and CDR2 is FQNEAQ (reference sequence). V was trimmed by 0 bases and J by 4 bases, leaving 7 bases between them. CDR3 nucleotide sequence: TGTGCCAGCAGCTTAGCACATAAGTACAATGAGCAGTTCTTC. Translation gives CASSLAHKYNEQFF.

The chain has TRBV28 and TRBJ1-5; the D gene is possibly TRBD1 (6 bases). The CDR3 is 15 residues long. V dropped 5 bases and J dropped 2 bases, with 13 bases sitting between them. Germline CDR1 reads MDHEN; CDR2 reads SYDVKM. The CDR3 sequence: CASSRGDEGNQPQHF. The CDR3 DNA follows: TGTGCCAGCAGTAGGGGGGATGAGGGCAATCAGCCCCAGCATTTT.

The chain employs TRBV5-1 and TRBJ1-1, with D unresolved. Per germline, CDR1 SGHRS and CDR2 YFSETQ. V was pared by 4 bases and J by 4 bases, with 17 bases between. The CDR3 has 15 residues. The CDR3 region is CASSPARPLVTEAFF. For the CDR3, the DNA is TGCGCCAGCAGCCCGGCCCGCCCTTTGGTCACTGAAGCTTTCTTT.

This clonotype was found a few times. The V gene is TRBV6-4, the J gene TRBJ2-3; TRBD1 might be the D (5 bases). This CDR3 region has 15 residues. The germline CDR1 and CDR2 sequences are MRHNA and SNTAGT. Trimming cost V 3 bases and J 4 bases, with 14 bases left between them. The CDR3 here is CASSEGRVVADTQYF. Written as DNA, the CDR3 is TGTGCCAGCAGTGAGGGCAGGGTGGTAGCAGATACGCAGTATTTT.

In this sample, this clonotype turned up a few times. CDR3 protein: CASSYPRQGQTRGTEAFF. The DNA of the CDR3 is TGTGCCAGCAGTTACCCGAGACAGGGTCAGACTAGGGGGACTGAAGCTTTCTTT. J is TRBJ1-1 and V is TRBV6-6; 7 bases map to TRBD1. V was clipped by 2 bases and J by 5 bases; unmatched bases: 17. This CDR3 is built from 18 residues. Germline V CDR1 and CDR2: MNHNY, SVGAGI (reference sequence).

This clonotype was counted between two and nine times. This chain links TRBV28 with TRBJ1-6; D not certain. V lost 4 bases, J lost 8 bases, and 12 bases lay in between. Looked up from germline, CDR1 is MDHEN and CDR2 is SYDVKM. The CDR3 loop spans 14 amino acids. The CDR3 region is CASSSVAEDSPLHF. CDR3 DNA sequence: TGTGCCAGCAGTTCGGTAGCGGAGGATTCACCCCTCCACTTT.

This clonotype was counted between two and nine times. CDR3 sequence: CSARDLTSSVLNEQFF. CDR3 nucleotides: TGCAGTGCTAGAGACTTGACTAGCAGCGTTCTCAATGAGCAGTTCTTC. V and J are TRBV20-1 and TRBJ2-1; 7 nucleotides match TRBD2. J was trimmed by 6 bases and V by 0 bases; bases with no gene match: 11. Per the germline V gene, CDR1 is DFQATT and CDR2 is SNEGSKA (reference sequence). The CDR3 consists of 16 residues.

This clonotype showed up many times. The gene calls are TRBV7-2 and TRBJ1-2, with a possible D match to TRBD1 (5 bases). The CDR3 extends over 12 amino acids. Germline CDR1 is SGHTA and CDR2 is FQGNSA. Trimming pared 2 bases from V and 10 bases from J, leaving 11 bases between. The CDR3 DNA follows: TGTGCCAGCAGCTTACTGGGGGACCTCTACACCTTC. This codes for CASSLLGDLYTF. The whole variable domain, remainder taken from reference TRBV7-2 and TRBJ1-2, is GAGVSQSPSNKVTEKGKDVELRCDPISGHTALYWYRQSLGQGLEFLIYFQGNSAPDKSGLPSDRFSAERTGGSVSTLTIQRTQQEDSAVYLCASSLLGDLYTFGSGTRLTVV.

This chain joins TRBV7-6 and TRBJ2-5, with D tentatively TRBD1 (6 bases). Trimming shortened V by 0 bases and J by 3 bases, and 14 bases separated the two germline ends. The CDR3 spans 16 residues. Germline lookup yields CDR1 SGHVS and CDR2 FNYEAQ. CDR3 DNA sequence: TGTGCCAGCAGCTTAGCGTCATGGGGGCCCGAAGAGACCCAGTACTTC. Encoded protein: CASSLASWGPEETQYF.

At least ten counts were recorded for this clonotype. The J gene is TRBJ2-5, the V gene TRBV2; D call uncertain. This CDR3 is built from 13 residues. Trimming stripped 6 bases from V and 5 bases from J, with 13 bases between. Germline V gene lookup returns CDR1 SNHLY and CDR2 FYNNEI. This CDR3 reads CASSDSELETQYF. In nucleotides, the CDR3 is TGTGCCAGCAGCGACTCCGAATTGGAGACCCAGTACTTC.

The chain is built from TRBV27 and TRBJ2-7; TRBD2 is a possible D gene (6 bases). The CDR3 spans 12 residues. Trimming stripped 3 bases from V and 4 bases from J, with 7 bases between. CDR1 and CDR2 (germline): MNHEY, SMNVEV (reference sequence). The CDR3 here is CASSFAGYEQYF. CDR3 coding DNA: TGTGCCAGCAGTTTCGCGGGGTACGAGCAGTACTTC.

The rearrangement links TRBV20-1 to TRBJ2-7, with a weak D call TRBD1 (6 bases). V was cut by 6 bases and J by 3 bases, with 18 bases left in between. The CDR3 has 14 amino acids. CDR1 is DFQATT and CDR2 is SNEGSKA in the germline V gene (reference sequence). CDR3 DNA: TGCAGTGCCCCGCCCCCGGACAGAGACTACGAGCAGTACTTC. This encodes CSAPPPDRDYEQYF.

This clonotype appeared a few times. The chain links TRBV20-1 to TRBJ2-7; no clear D. Trimming stripped 0 bases from V and 0 bases from J, with 3 bases between. The CDR3 extends over 12 amino acids. Germline V CDR1 and CDR2: DFQATT, SNEGSKA (reference sequence). In DNA form, the CDR3 reads TGCAGTGCTAGAGAGACCTCCTACGAGCAGTACTTC. Translation: CSARETSYEQYF.